The TCR beta chain under discussion was sequenced for a study of blood T cells in healthy people across ages. V was clipped by 5 bases and J by 6 bases, with 14 bases between them. In germline, CDR1 is SGHTA, CDR2 FQGNSA. There are 13 residues in the CDR3. Per sample, a minimum of 6 million PBMCs were isolated. A remark on this clonotype: Its antigen is as yet unknown.

Study-wide findings and caveats: Per million T cells, TCR beta diversity dropped roughly linearly as age increased. Long-lived donors carried more naive CD4+ cells and greater diversity than aged donors. Estimated diversity across one million T cells was deemed an underestimate.

PCR was performed a second time for about 6 to 12 cycles using a sample-barcoded 5' primer and a J-beta primer mix. TCRdb reprocessed the 5' RACE reads via MiXCR and lists one record per CDR3 protein. The sample holds approximately 810,000 distinct CDR3 sequences, more than 25% seen once. The receptor comes from a woman older than 75 in good health. This chain joins TRBV7-2 and TRBJ2-7; D gene unclear. The sequenced material came from blood. CDR3 amino acids: CASSGRGSAEQYF. The CDR3, as DNA: TGTGCCAGCAGCGGTCGTGGCAGTGCCGAGCAGTACTTC. The variable domain in full, with the rest retrieved from reference TRBV7-2 and TRBJ2-7, is GAGVSQSPSNKVTEKGKDVELRCDPISGHTALYWYRQSLGQGLEFLIYFQGNSAPDKSGLPSDRFSAERTGGSVSTLTIQRTQQEDSAVYLCASSGRGSAEQYFGPGTRLTVT.